The clone carrying this T cell receptor beta chain has only a few counts. Antigen specificity is unknown. The TCR beta library used iRepertoire HTBI primers with Arm-PCR amplification of CDR3. TCRdb independently ran MiXCR on the multiplex PCR reads; one entry per CDR3 protein. The sample has some 440,000 distinct CDR3 sequences; under 25% are singletons. Time point specified: persistent/refractory GD, antithyroid drugs over 5 years with positive TRAb. RNA extracted from PBMCs served as the sequencing template. The diagnosis of Graves' disease used American Thyroid Association guidelines. The data originate from a study of regulatory T cells in long-lasting Graves disease. At the level of the study: Patients met the persistent Graves' disease definition after over 5 years of antithyroid drugs with positive TSH receptor antibodies. Overall study findings and caveats: Newly diagnosed patients had higher TCR diversity than persistent Graves' patients did. Persistent disease favored TRBV28, TRBJ1-2 and TRBJ2-5.

With 2 bases clipped from V and 4 bases from J, the junction kept 10 bases outside the gene matches. The CDR3 length is 16 residues. CDR1 is MNHEY, CDR2 SMNVEV, per germline (reference sequence). This chain joins TRBV27 and TRBJ2-7, with TRBD1 identical over 8 bases. Here the sequenced sample was peripheral blood mononuclear cells (PBMCs), taken when the disease was refractory, from a patient treated with antithyroid drugs. This TCR derives from a female donor with Graves disease. For the CDR3, the DNA is TGTGCCAGCAGTTTAGAGGGCACAGGGGGAGTTTACGAGCAGTACTTC. It codes for CASSLEGTGGVYEQYF.